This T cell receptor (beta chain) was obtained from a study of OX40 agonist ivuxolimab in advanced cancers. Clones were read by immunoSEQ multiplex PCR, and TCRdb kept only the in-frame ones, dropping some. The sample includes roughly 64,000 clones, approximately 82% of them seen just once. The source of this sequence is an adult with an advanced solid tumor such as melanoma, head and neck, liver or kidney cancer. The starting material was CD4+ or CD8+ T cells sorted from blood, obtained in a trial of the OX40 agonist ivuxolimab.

Here the CDR3 DNA reads TGTGCCACCAGCAGAGAAGGCAGCATGAACACTGAAGCTTTCTTT. The encoded protein is CATSREGSMNTEAFF. The V call is TRBV15, the J call TRBJ1-1; D not resolved. The V end was cut by 0 bases, the J end by 0 bases, with 8 bases between. Germline V CDR1 and CDR2: LNHNV, YYDKDF (reference sequence). The CDR3 runs 15 residues.